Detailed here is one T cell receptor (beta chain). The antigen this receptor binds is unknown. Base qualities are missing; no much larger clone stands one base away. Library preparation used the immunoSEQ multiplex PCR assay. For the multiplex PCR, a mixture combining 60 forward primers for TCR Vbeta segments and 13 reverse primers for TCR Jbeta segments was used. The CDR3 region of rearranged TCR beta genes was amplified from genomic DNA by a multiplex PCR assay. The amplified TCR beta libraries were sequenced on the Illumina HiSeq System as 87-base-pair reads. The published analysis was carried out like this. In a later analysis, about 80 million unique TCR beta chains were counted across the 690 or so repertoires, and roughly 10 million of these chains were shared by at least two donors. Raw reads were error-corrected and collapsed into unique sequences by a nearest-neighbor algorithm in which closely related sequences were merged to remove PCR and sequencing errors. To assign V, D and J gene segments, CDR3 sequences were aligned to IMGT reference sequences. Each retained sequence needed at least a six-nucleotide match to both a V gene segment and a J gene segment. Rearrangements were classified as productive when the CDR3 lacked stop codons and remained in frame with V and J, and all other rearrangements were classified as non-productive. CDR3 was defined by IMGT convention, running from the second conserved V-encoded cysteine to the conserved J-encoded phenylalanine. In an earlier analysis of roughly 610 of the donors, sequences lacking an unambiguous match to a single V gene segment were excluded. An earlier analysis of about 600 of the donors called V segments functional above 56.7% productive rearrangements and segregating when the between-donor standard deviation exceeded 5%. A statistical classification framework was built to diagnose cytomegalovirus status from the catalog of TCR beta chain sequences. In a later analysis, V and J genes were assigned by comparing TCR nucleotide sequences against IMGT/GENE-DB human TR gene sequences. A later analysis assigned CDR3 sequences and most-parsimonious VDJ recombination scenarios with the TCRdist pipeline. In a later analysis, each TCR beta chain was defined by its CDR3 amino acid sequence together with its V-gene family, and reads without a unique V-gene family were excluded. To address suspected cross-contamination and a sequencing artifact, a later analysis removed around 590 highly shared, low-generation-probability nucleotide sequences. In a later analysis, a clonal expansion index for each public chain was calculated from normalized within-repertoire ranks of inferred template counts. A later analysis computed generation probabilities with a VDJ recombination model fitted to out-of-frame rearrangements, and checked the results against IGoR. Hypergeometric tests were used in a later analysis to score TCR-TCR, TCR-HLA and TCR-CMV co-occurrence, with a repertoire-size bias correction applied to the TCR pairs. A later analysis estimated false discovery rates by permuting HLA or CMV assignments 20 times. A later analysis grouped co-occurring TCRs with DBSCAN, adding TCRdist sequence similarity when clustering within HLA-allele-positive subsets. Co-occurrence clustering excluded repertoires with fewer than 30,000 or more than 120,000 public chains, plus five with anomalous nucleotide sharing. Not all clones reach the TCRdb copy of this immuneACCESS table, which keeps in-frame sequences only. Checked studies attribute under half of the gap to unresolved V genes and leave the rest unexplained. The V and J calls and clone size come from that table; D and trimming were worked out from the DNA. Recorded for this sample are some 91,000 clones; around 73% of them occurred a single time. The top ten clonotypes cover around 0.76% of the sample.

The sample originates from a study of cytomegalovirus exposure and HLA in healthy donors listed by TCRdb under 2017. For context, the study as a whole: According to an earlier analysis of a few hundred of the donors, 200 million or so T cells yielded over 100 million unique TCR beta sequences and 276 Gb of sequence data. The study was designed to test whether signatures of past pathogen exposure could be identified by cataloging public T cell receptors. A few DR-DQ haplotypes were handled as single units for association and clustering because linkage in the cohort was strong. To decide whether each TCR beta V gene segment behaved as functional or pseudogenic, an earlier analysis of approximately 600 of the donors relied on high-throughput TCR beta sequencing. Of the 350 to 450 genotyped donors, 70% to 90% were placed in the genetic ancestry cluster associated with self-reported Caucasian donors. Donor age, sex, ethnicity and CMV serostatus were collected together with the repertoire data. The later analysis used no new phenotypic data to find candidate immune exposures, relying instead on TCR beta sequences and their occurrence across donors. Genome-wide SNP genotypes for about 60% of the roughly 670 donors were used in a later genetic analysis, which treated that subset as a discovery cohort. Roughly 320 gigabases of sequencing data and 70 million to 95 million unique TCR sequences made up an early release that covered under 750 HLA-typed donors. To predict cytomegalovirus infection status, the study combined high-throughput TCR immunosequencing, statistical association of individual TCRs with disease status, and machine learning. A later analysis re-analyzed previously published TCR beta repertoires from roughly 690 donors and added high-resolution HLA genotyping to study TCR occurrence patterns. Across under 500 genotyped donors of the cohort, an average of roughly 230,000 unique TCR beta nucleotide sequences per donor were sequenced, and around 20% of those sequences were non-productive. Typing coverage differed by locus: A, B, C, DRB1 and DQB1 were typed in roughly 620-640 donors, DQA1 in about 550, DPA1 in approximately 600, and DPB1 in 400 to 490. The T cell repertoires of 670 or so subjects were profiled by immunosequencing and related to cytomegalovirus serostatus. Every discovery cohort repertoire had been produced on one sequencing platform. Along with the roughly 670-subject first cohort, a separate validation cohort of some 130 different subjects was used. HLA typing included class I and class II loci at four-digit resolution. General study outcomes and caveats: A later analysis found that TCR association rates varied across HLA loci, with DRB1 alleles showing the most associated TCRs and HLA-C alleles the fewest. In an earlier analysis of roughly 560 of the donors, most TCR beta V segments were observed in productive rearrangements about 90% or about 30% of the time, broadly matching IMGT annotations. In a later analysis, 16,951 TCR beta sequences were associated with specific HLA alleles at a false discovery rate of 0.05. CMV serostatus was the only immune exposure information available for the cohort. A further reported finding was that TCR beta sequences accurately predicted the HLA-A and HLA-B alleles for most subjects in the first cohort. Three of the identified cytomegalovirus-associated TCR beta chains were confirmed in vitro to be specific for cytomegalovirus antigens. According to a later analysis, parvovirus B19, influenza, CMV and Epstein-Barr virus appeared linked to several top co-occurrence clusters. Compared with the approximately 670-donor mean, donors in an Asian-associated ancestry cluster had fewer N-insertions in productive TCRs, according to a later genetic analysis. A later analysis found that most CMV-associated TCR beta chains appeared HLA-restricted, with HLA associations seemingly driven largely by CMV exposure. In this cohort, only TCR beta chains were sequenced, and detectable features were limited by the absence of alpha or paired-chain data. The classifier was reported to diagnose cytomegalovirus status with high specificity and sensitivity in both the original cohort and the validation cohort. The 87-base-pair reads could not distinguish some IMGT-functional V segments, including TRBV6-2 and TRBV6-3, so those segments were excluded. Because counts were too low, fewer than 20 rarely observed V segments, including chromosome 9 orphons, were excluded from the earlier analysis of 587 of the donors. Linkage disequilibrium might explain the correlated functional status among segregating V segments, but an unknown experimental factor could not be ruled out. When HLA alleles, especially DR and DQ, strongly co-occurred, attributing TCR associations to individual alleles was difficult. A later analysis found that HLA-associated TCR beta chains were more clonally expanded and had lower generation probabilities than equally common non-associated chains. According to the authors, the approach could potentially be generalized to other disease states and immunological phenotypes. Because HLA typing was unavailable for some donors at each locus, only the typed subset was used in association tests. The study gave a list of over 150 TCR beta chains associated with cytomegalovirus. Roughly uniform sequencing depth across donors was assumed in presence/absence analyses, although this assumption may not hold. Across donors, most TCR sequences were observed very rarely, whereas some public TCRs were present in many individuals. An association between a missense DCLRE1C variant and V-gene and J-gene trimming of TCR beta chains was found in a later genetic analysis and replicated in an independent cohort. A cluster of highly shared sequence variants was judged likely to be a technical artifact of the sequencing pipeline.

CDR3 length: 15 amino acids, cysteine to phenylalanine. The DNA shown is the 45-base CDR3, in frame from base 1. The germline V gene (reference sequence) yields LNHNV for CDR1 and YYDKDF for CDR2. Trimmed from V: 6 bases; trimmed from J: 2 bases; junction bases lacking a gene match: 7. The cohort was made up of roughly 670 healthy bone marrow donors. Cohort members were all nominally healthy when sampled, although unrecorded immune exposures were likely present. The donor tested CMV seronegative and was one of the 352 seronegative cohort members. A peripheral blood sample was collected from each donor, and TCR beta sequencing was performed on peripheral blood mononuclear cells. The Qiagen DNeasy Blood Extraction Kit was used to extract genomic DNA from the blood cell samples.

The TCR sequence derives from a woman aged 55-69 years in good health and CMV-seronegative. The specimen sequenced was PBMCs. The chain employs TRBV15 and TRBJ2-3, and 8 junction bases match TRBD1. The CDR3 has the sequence CATRPGTGVTDTQYF. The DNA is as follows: TGTGCCACCAGACCCGGGACAGGAGTCACAGATACGCAGTATTTT.